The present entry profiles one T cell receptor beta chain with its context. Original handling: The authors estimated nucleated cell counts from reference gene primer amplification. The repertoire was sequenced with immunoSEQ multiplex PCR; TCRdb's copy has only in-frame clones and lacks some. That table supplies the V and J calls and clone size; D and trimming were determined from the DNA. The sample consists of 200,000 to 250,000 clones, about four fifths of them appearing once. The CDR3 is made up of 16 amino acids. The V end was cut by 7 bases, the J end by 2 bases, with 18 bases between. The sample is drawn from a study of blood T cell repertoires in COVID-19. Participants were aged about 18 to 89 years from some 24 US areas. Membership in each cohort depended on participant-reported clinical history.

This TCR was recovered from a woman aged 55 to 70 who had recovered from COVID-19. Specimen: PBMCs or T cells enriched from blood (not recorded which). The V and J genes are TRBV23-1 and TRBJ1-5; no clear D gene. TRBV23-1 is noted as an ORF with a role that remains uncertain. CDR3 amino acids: CASTHRGGWRNQPQHF. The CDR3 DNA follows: TGCGCCAGCACCCACCGGGGAGGTTGGCGCAATCAGCCCCAGCATTTT.